This T cell receptor (beta chain) was sequenced for a study of response to subunit inactivated influenza vaccine. A word on this clonotype: The target antigen is unknown.

TCRdb re-called the RT-PCR reads through MiXCR, storing one row per CDR3 protein. The top ten clones hold about 9.3% of a sample with 250,000 to 350,000 distinct CDR3 sequences, approximately 21% of them seen once. Trimming took 4 bases from V and 4 from J, leaving 16 bases between them. The germline V gene encodes CDR1 SQVTM and CDR2 ANQGSEA. The CDR3 totals 14 residues. Study-wide findings and caveats: After each seasonal influenza vaccination, few new T cells are recruited, the authors suggested.

This specimen was PBMCs from blood, taken less than 22 months after vaccination. The clonotype was recovered from a man between 50 and 69 years old who received an inactivated influenza vaccine. V gene TRBV29-1 combines with J gene TRBJ1-2, with D tentatively TRBD1 (5 bases). This chain's CDR3 is CSVVDRSGTYGYTF. The CDR3 DNA reads TGCAGCGTTGTAGACCGGTCAGGGACCTATGGCTACACCTTC.